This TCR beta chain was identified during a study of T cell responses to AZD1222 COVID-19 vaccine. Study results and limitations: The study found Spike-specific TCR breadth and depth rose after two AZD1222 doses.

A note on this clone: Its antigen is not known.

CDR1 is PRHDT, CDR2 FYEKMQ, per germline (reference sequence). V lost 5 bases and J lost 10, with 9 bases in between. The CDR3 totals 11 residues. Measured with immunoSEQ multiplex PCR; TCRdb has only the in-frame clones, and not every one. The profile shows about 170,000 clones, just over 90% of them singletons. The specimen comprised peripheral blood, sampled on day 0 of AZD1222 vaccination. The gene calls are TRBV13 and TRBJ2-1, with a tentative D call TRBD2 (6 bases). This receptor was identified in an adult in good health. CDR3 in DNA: TGTGCCAGCAGCCAAAGCGGGGAGCAGTTCTTC. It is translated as CASSQSGEQFF.